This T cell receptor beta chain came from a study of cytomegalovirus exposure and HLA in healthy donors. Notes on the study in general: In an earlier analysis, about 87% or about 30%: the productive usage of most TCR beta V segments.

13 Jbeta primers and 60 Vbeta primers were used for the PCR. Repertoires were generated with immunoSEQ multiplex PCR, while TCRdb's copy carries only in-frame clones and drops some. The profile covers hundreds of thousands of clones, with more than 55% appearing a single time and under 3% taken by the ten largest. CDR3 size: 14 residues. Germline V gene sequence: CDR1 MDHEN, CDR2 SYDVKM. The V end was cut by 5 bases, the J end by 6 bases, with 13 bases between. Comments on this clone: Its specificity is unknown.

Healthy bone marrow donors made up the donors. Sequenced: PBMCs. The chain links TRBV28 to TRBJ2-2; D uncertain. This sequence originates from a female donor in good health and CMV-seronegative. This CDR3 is CASSARVPPGELFF. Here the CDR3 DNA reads TGTGCCAGCAGTGCCCGAGTTCCGCCCGGGGAGCTGTTTTTT.